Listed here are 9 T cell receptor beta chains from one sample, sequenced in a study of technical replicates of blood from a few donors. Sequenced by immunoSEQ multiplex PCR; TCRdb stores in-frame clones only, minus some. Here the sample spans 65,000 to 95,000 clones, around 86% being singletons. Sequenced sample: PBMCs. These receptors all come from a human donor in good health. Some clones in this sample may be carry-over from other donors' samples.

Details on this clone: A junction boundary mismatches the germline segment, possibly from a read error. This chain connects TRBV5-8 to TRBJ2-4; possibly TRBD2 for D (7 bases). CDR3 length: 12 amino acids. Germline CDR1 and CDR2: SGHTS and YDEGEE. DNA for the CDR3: TGTGCCAGCAGCCCACCAAAAAGGGGGGGGGACTTC. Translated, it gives CASSPPKRGGDF.

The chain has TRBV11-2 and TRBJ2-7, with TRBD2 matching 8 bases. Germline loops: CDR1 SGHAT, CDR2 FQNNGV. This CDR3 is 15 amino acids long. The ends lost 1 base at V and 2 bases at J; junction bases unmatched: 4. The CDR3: CASSLVLAETYEQYF. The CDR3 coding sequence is TGTGCCAGCAGCTTAGTACTAGCGGAGACCTACGAGCAGTACTTC.

This chain's CDR3 is CASSLQGSVYGYTF. As DNA, the CDR3 is TGTGCCAGCAGTTTGCAGGGCTCGGTGTATGGCTACACCTTC. The chain uses TRBV27 and TRBJ1-2, with D perhaps matching TRBD1 (5 bases). CDR1 MNHEY and CDR2 SMNVEV come from the germline V gene (reference sequence). This CDR3 spans 14 amino acids. Trimming removed 3 bases from V and 5 bases from J, with 13 bases in between.

The CDR3 DNA reads TGTGCCAGCAGCTTTCGACTTTCAGGGTTGGACTATGGCTACACCTTC. This gives the protein CASSFRLSGLDYGYTF. This chain joins TRBV7-9 and TRBJ1-2; maybe TRBD1 (5 bases). The CDR3 runs to 16 residues. V was shortened by 3 bases and J by 3 bases, with 17 bases between the two germline ends. Germline V gives CDR1 SEHNR, CDR2 FQNEAQ (reference sequence). Looking up the rest from reference TRBV7-9 and TRBJ1-2 gives the full variable domain: DTGVSQNPRHKITKRGQNVTFRCDPISEHNRLYWYRQTLGQGPEFLTYFQNEAQLEKSRLLSDRFSAERPKGSFSTLEIQRTEQGDSAMYLCASSFRLSGLDYGYTFGSGTRLTVV.

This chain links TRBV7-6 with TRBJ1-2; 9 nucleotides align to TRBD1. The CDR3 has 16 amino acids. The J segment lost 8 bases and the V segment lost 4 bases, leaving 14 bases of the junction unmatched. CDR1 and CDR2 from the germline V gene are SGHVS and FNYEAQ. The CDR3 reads CASSSGQGMEAEGYTF. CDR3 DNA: TGTGCCAGCAGCTCGGGACAGGGTATGGAAGCCGAAGGCTACACCTTC.

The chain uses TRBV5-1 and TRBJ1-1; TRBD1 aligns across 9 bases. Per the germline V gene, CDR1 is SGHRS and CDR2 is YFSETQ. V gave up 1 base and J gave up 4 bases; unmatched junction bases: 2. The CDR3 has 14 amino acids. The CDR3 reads CASSLTGGITEAFF. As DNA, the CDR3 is TGCGCCAGCAGCTTGACAGGGGGCATCACTGAAGCTTTCTTT.

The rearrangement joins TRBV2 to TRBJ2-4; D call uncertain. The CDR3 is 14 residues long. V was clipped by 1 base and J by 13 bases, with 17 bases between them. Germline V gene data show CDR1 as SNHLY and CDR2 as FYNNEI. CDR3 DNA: TGTGCCAGCAGTGAAGGCATCCAAAAGCCAAGCCAGTACTTC. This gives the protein CASSEGIQKPSQYF.

The CDR3 sequence is CASSLDLAGVGEQFF. CDR3 DNA sequence: TGCGCCAGCAGCTTGGATCTAGCGGGGGTGGGTGAGCAGTTCTTC. V gene TRBV5-1 combines with J gene TRBJ2-1, with 10 bases that match TRBD2. This CDR3 contains 15 residues. Germline CDR1 is SGHRS and CDR2 is YFSETQ. J gave up 9 bases and V 0 bases, and 6 bases lay outside the gene matches.

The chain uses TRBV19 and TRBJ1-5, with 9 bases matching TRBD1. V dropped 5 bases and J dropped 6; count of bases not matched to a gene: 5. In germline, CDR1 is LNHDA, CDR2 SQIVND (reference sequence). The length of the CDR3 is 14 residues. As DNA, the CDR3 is TGTGCCAGTAGTGCAGGACAGGGGCCTCAGCCCCAGCATTTT. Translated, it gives CASSAGQGPQPQHF. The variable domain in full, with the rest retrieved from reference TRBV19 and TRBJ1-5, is DGGITQSPKYLFRKEGQNVTLSCEQNLNHDAMYWYRQDPGQGLRLIYYSQIVNDFQKGDIAEGYSVSREKKESFPLTVTSAQKNPTAFYLCASSAGQGPQPQHFGDGTRLSIL.